These T cell receptor beta chains were read from a single sample in a study of OX40 agonist ivuxolimab in advanced cancers. Sequencing used immunoSEQ multiplex PCR; TCRdb keeps in-frame clones, though not all of them. The repertoire holds roughly 64,000 clones, around 83% seen once, with approximately 5% in the top ten. Specimen: CD4+ or CD8+ T cells sorted from blood, collected in a trial of the OX40 agonist ivuxolimab. The origin of the receptors is an adult with an advanced solid tumor such as melanoma, head and neck, liver or kidney cancer. CDR3s include the opening cysteine and the closing phenylalanine or tryptophan. The D gene is left open where the match is weak. The listing skips clone size in some rows; elsewhere it reads once, few, many or a size class.

D gene	J gene	V gene	clone size	CDR3 protein	CDR3 DNA
.	TRBJ2-5	TRBV2	.	CASSDGVGETQYF	TGTGCCAGCAGTGACGGGGTTGGGGAGACCCAGTACTTC
.	TRBJ1-5	TRBV5-6	.	CASSFRDFNQPQHF	TGTGCCAGCAGCTTCCGGGATTTCAATCAGCCCCAGCATTTT
TRBD2	TRBJ2-2	TRBV7-3	.	CASSSSGPNTGELLF	TGTGCCAGCAGCTCTAGCGGCCCGAACACCGGGGAGCTGCTTTTT
TRBD1	TRBJ2-5	TRBV7-8	.	CASSTRDSLQETQYF	TGTGCCAGCAGCACGAGGGACAGCCTCCAAGAGACCCAGTACTTC
TRBD1	TRBJ2-7	TRBV11-3	.	CASSFEKGAYEQYF	TGTGCCAGCAGCTTCGAGAAGGGGGCATACGAGCAGTACTTC
.	TRBJ2-5	TRBV5-6	.	CASSQGTVQETQYF	TGTGCCAGCAGCCAAGGGACGGTACAAGAGACCCAGTACTTC
.	TRBJ1-1	TRBV19	once	CASSIGSGNTEAFF	TGTGCCAGTAGTATAGGATCGGGGAACACTGAAGCTTTCTTT
TRBD1	TRBJ2-3	TRBV6-1	.	CASSDSQGADTQYF	TGTGCCAGCAGTGACTCACAGGGGGCAGATACGCAGTATTTT
.	TRBJ1-1	TRBV9	.	CASSANSRHPNTEAFF	TGTGCCAGCAGCGCCAACTCCCGACACCCAAACACTGAAGCTTTCTTT
TRBD1	TRBJ2-2	TRBV5-1	few	CASSLDRGLYGELFF	TGCGCCAGCAGCTTGGACAGGGGGCTGTACGGGGAGCTGTTTTTT
.	TRBJ1-2	TRBV6-6	.	CASRPTPLGGYTF	TGTGCCAGCAGACCAACCCCCCTGGGGGGCTACACCTTC
.	TRBJ1-2	TRBV29-1	once	CSVEDLAGTYGYTF	TGCAGCGTTGAAGACCTGGCAGGGACCTATGGCTACACCTTC
TRBD2	TRBJ2-2	TRBV4-1	.	CASSQDSGGNTGELFF	TGTGCCAGCAGCCAAGATAGCGGGGGAAATACCGGGGAGCTGTTTTTT
TRBD2	TRBJ2-3	TRBV9	.	CASSVVSRGDTQYF	TGTGCCAGCAGCGTAGTCTCGCGGGGGGATACGCAGTATTTT
.	TRBJ2-4	TRBV5-8	.	CASSLGAGFTKNIQYF	TGTGCCAGCAGCTTGGGGGCAGGGTTTACCAAAAACATTCAGTACTTC
.	TRBJ1-2	TRBV27	medium-sized	CASSPAQAVNYGYTF	TGTGCCAGCAGCCCCGCCCAGGCAGTAAACTATGGCTACACCTTC
.	TRBJ1-2	TRBV6-6	once	CASSFGHSGYTF	TGTGCCAGCTCCTTTGGACACTCTGGCTACACCTTC
.	TRBJ2-7	TRBV27	.	CASSLTGSYEQYF	TGTGCCAGCAGTTTAACAGGCTCCTACGAGCAGTACTTC
TRBD1	TRBJ1-2	TRBV19	.	CASKRGQGHYGYTF	TGTGCCAGTAAACGAGGACAGGGGCACTATGGCTACACCTTC
TRBD2	TRBJ2-5	TRBV19	.	CASSLGGRREETQYF	TGTGCCAGTAGTCTCGGCGGGAGAAGGGAAGAGACCCAGTACTTC
.	TRBJ1-1	TRBV5-1	.	CASSLGPARNTEAFF	TGCGCCAGCAGCTTGGGTCCAGCGAGGAACACTGAAGCTTTCTTT
.	TRBJ1-1	TRBV28	.	CASSLYSAVLPEAFF	TGTGCCAGCAGTTTATACTCGGCGGTTCTCCCTGAAGCTTTCTTT
.	TRBJ2-7	TRBV27	once	CASSFRGNHEQYF	TGTGCCAGCAGTTTTCGAGGGAACCACGAGCAGTACTTC
.	TRBJ2-5	TRBV7-9	once	CASSSGRTQETQYF	TGTGCCAGCAGCTCGGGGCGGACTCAAGAGACCCAGTACTTC
.	TRBJ1-5	TRBV4-3	.	CASSLQRGNQPQHF	TGCGCCAGCAGCCTCCAAAGAGGCAATCAGCCCCAGCATTTT
.	TRBJ1-2	TRBV6-6	.	CASSRSDRGYGYTF	TGTGCCAGCAGCCGCTCCGACAGAGGCTATGGCTACACCTTC
TRBD2	TRBJ2-3	TRBV5-6	.	CASSLGGLAVSTDTQYF	TGTGCCAGCAGCTTGGGCGGGCTAGCGGTTAGCACAGATACGCAGTATTTT
TRBD1	TRBJ1-2	TRBV14	.	CASSQGDSYNYGYTF	TGTGCCAGCAGCCAAGGGGACAGTTACAACTATGGCTACACCTTC
TRBD2	TRBJ2-7	TRBV18	.	CASSRSLAGNTYEQYF	TGTGCCAGCTCACGCTCCCTAGCGGGGAATACCTACGAGCAGTACTTC
TRBD2	TRBJ2-1	TRBV30	once	CASGTSGISEQFF	TGTGCCTCTGGGACTAGCGGGATCAGTGAGCAGTTCTTC
.	TRBJ1-1	TRBV5-8	.	CASSDGTDSNTEAFF	TGTGCCAGCAGCGATGGAACAGATTCGAACACTGAAGCTTTCTTT
.	TRBJ2-7	TRBV11-2	.	CASSLETGWINYEQYF	TGTGCCAGCAGCTTAGAGACCGGCTGGATTAACTACGAGCAGTACTTC
.	TRBJ2-3	TRBV18	.	CASSPGDADTQYF	TGTGCCAGCTCACCCGGCGACGCAGATACGCAGTATTTT
TRBD1	TRBJ2-7	TRBV6-1	.	CASTSWTGWSEQYF	TGTGCCAGCACCTCCTGGACAGGGTGGAGCGAGCAGTACTTC
.	TRBJ1-3	TRBV6-1	.	CASSEWGANSGNTIYF	TGTGCCAGCAGTGAATGGGGCGCAAACTCTGGAAACACCATATATTTT
.	TRBJ2-2	TRBV4-2	many	CASSQVPGELFF	TGTGCCAGCAGCCAAGTGCCCGGGGAGCTGTTTTTT
.	TRBJ2-2	TRBV9	once	CASSVATTGELFF	TGTGCCAGCAGCGTAGCGACCACCGGGGAGCTGTTTTTT
.	TRBJ1-1	TRBV6-5	.	CASRVQGMNTEAFF	TGTGCCAGCAGGGTACAGGGTATGAACACTGAAGCTTTCTTT
.	TRBJ1-2	TRBV6-5	once	CASRQADGYTF	TGTGCCAGCAGACAGGCTGATGGCTACACCTTC
.	TRBJ1-6	TRBV10-3	.	CAISESNNSPLHF	TGTGCCATCAGTGAGTCGAATAATTCACCCCTCCACTTT
.	TRBJ1-1	TRBV6-5	.	CASSPMEGYNTEAFF	TGTGCCAGCTCCCCGATGGAGGGCTATAACACTGAAGCTTTCTTT